This section outlines one T cell receptor beta chain sequence together with its context. Random hexamers were used to reverse transcribe the RNA input (about 0.45 to 1 ug). Amplification of TCR beta CDR3 across 54 Vbeta and 13 Jbeta was performed with immunoSEQ multiplex PCR. Using its own MiXCR run on the immunoSEQ multiplex PCR reads, TCRdb lists one record per CDR3 protein. The repertoire holds about 73,000 distinct CDR3 sequences, with roughly 94% as singletons. This sample was taken from a study of CD8 T cells in Susac syndrome. Sequencing was carried out using CD8+ T cells from PBMCs. This clonotype was sampled from a human donor with multiple sclerosis.

The CDR3 sequence is CASSSGQRTGELFF. The CDR3, as DNA: TGTGCCAGCAGCTCGGGACAGCGCACCGGGGAGCTGTTTTTT. The chain uses TRBV7-9 and TRBJ2-2; 7 nucleotides match TRBD1. Unmatched junction bases numbered 3, after V lost 4 bases and J lost 4 bases. CDR3 length: 14 amino acids. In germline, CDR1 is SEHNR, CDR2 FQNEAQ (reference sequence).